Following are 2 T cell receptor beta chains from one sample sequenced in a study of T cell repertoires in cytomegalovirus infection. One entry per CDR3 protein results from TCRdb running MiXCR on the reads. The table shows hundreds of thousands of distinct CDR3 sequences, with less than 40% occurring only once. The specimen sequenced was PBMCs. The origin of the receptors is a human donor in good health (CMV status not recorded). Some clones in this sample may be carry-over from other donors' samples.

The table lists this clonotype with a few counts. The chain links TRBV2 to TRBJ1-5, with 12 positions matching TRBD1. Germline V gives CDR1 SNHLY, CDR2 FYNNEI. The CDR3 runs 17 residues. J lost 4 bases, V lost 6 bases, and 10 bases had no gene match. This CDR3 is CASRPGTGGMGNQPQHF. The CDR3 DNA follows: TGTGCCAGCAGGCCCGGGACAGGGGGCATGGGGAATCAGCCCCAGCATTTT.

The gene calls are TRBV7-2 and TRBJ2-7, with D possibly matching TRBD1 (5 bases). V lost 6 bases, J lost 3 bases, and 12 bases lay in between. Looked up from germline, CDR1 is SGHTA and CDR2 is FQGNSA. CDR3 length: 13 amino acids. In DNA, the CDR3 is TGTGCCAGCAGTGTTCAGGGTGGCTACGAGCAGTACTTC. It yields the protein CASSVQGGYEQYF.